The clone carrying this T cell receptor (beta chain) was observed a handful of times. The target antigen is unknown. At one of its ends the junction is not consistent with the germline gene, which may arise from a read error. CDR3 size: 15 residues. From germline, CDR1 is MNHEY and CDR2 SVGAGI. The data are from a study of T cells in Graves' hyperthyroidism and ophthalmopathy. General observations from the study: Ophthalmopathy onset followed model prediction by a median about six months. The authors' 13 V-J model separated ophthalmopathy from stable hyperthyroidism.

From RNA transcripts, TCR beta CDR3 regions were amplified. TCR CDR3 underwent first-round RT-PCR with the HTBI primer set. A single record per CDR3 protein comes from TCRdb applying MiXCR to the multiplex PCR reads. The top ten hold around 20% of the sample, which has 450,000 to 700,000 distinct CDR3 sequences, under 60% seen once. Uncontrolled infection, other autoimmune disease, pregnancy or lactation led to exclusion. The sequencing sample was made of peripheral blood or thyroid tissue (not recorded which). V and J are TRBV6-5 and TRBJ2-7; 7 bases fit TRBD2. This receptor was taken from an adult woman with Graves' disease, either hyperthyroidism or ophthalmopathy (not recorded which). CDR3 in DNA: TGTGCCATCAGTGAGCTAAGGCTAGCGGAGCCCGAGCAGTACTTC. Translating gives CAISELRLAEPEQYF.